Following are 3 T cell receptor beta chains from one sample sequenced in a study of blood T cell repertoires in COVID-19. Measured with immunoSEQ multiplex PCR; TCRdb has only the in-frame clones, and not every one. The sample has about half a million clones, roughly nine tenths seen once. Sequenced: PBMCs or T cells enriched from blood (not recorded which). The receptors were sampled from a woman aged 60-70 years who had recovered from COVID-19.

The CDR3, as DNA: TGTGCCACCACCAAACGACAGGGAAGGGGCACAGATACGCAGTATTTT. The encoded protein is CATTKRQGRGTDTQYF. This sequence joins TRBV15 and TRBJ2-3, with TRBD1 matching over 7 bases. V shed 7 bases and J 1 base; nucleotides not matched to a gene: 11. The CDR3 has 16 amino acids. Germline V CDR1 and CDR2: LNHNV, YYDKDF (reference sequence).

This rearrangement joins TRBV6-5 to TRBJ2-1; 9 bases map to TRBD1. The CDR3 sequence is 15 residues long. The trim removed 2 bases at V and 7 bases at J, leaving 6 bases unmatched. The germline gives CDR1 MNHEY, CDR2 SVGAGI. CDR3 protein: CASSYAGQGSNEQFF. CDR3 nucleotides: TGTGCCAGCAGTTACGCCGGACAGGGGTCAAATGAGCAGTTCTTC.

V and J are TRBV12-3 or TRBV12-4 and TRBJ1-1, with D possibly TRBD1 on 6 matching bases. Between the trimmed V and J ends, which lost 2 bases and 6 bases, there was a span of 10 bases. This CDR3 is 13 amino acids long. CDR3 nucleotides: TGTGCCAGCAGTTTATGGACAGCTTCTGAAGCTTTCTTT. It encodes CASSLWTASEAFF.